This T cell receptor beta chain was documented in a study of CD8+ T cells in alopecia areata. Study-wide results and limits: With one nonresponder, baseline CD8+ expansion's link to response remains uncertain.

The germline gives CDR1 MDHEN, CDR2 SYDVKM. This CDR3 is 15 amino acids long. The germline V and J ends were trimmed by 5 bases and 1 base, with 12 bases remaining between them. RNA extraction was followed by reverse transcription into cDNA, which acted as the sequencing template. Clones were read by immunoSEQ multiplex PCR, and TCRdb kept only the in-frame ones, dropping some. This sample has a few hundred thousand clones, with roughly 40% found just once. On this clone: Its antigen remains unknown.

This sample's treatment: oral pan-JAK inhibitor, 5-10 mg twice daily. The chain has TRBV28 and TRBJ1-5; weak D call: TRBD1 (6 bases). This sequence was found in a human donor with alopecia areata. Sample: CD4+ T cells sorted from blood, taken at roughly week 38, from a patient treated with tofacitinib. For the CDR3, the DNA is TGTGCCAGCAGTCCCGTGAGGGGGAGCAATCAGCCCCAGCATTTT. Residues: CASSPVRGSNQPQHF.